These 4 T cell receptor beta chains were sequenced from one sample in a study of blood T cell repertoires in COVID-19. TCRdb's table, derived via immunoSEQ multiplex PCR, lists solely in-frame clones and lacks some. Altogether about 130,000 clones are present, approximately 90% being singletons, with the ten largest covering more than 2%. The sample taken for sequencing was peripheral blood. These receptors all stem from a man between 65 and 79 years old with active COVID-19.

The chain joins TRBV7-3 to TRBJ2-1; 7 nucleotides agree with TRBD2. CDR1 SGHTA and CDR2 FQGTGA come from the germline V gene. The junction had 11 bases not matched to a gene; V was cut back by 4 bases and J by 8 bases. The CDR3 has 15 amino acids. CDR3 sequence (DNA): TGTGCCAGCAGCTCTAGCGGCTCTATTCGGGATGAGCAGTTCTTC. The encoded protein is CASSSSGSIRDEQFF.

The gene calls are TRBV27 and TRBJ1-4; TRBD1 might be the D (6 bases). The CDR3 is 16 amino acids. Trimming took off 6 bases at V and 8 bases at J, with 22 bases between the two ends. Germline CDR1 is MNHEY and CDR2 is SMNVEV (reference sequence). The DNA of the CDR3 is TGTGCCAGCAGGGGTACAGAGGGCAGGGGTGTCGAAAAACTGTTTTTT. Translated, it gives CASRGTEGRGVEKLFF. Drawing the rest from reference TRBV27 and TRBJ1-4, the complete variable domain is EAQVTQNPRYLITVTGKKLTVTCSQNMNHEYMSWYRQDPGLGLRQIYYSMNVEVTDKGDVPEGYKVSRKEKRNFPLILESPSPNQTSLYFCASRGTEGRGVEKLFFGSGTQLSVL.

This rearrangement joins TRBV7-8 to TRBJ2-7; D perhaps matches TRBD1 (6 bases). Germline lookup yields CDR1 SGHVS and CDR2 FQNEAQ. V shed 1 base and J shed 0 bases, with 16 bases lying between them. The length of the CDR3 is 17 residues. As DNA, the CDR3 is TGTGCCAGCAGCTTAGAACCGAGGCTGGACAGCTCCTACGAGCAGTACTTC. Translation: CASSLEPRLDSSYEQYF.

The gene calls are TRBV28 and TRBJ2-3, with TRBD2 identical over 8 bases. The ends lost 4 bases at V and 4 bases at J; junction bases unmatched: 16. Germline values: CDR1 MDHEN, CDR2 SYDVKM. This CDR3 contains 18 residues. The CDR3 DNA follows: TGTGCCAGCAGTTCCGTCCTCGGTGCGGGAGGTTTTGCAGATACGCAGTATTTT. The encoded protein is CASSSVLGAGGFADTQYF.